This T cell receptor beta chain stems from a study of T cell repertoires in cytomegalovirus infection. Study information: Newly reported HLA-C-restricted and thoroughly characterized HLA-B-restricted CMV epitopes were employed.

The CDR3 length is 20 residues. CDR1 and CDR2 (germline): SSHAT, FNYEAQ (reference sequence). TCRdb ran MiXCR on the reads and lists one entry per CDR3 protein. The table lists 700,000 to 950,000 distinct CDR3 sequences, 30% to 35% of them singletons. Concerning this clonotype: Its antigen is unknown. Compared with germline, one end of the junction differs, possibly owing to a read error.

General observations from the study: HLA-C-restricted CMV clonotypes gave the most frequent clonotype in two of eight donors. The study identified carriers of CMV plus the relevant HLA from cumulative public TCR beta family frequency.

This clonotype was sampled from a human donor in good health (CMV status not recorded). Some clones in this sample may be carry-over from other donors' samples. The specimen was cultured CD8+ T cells from PBMCs, collected from culture after CMV antigen stimulation. This rearrangement joins TRBV7-7 to TRBJ2-2, with 7 bases matching TRBD1. The CDR3 reads CASSAAPFLTGTLYTGELFF. The DNA for the CDR3 is TGTGCTAGCAGCGCAGCTCCCTTTTTGACAGGGACGCTTTACACCGGGGAGCTGTTTTTT.